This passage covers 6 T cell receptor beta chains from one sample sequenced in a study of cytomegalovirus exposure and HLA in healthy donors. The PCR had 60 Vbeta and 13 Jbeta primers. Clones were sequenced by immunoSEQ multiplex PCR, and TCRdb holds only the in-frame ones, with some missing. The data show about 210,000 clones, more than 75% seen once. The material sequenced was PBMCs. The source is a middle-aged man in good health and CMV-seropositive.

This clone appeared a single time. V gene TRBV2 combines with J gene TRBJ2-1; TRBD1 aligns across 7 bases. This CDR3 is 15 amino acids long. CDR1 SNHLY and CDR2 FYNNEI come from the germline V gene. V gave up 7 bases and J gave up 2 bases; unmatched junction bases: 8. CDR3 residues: CASNRQGTAYNEQFF. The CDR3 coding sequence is TGTGCCAGCAACCGACAGGGAACAGCCTACAATGAGCAGTTCTTC.

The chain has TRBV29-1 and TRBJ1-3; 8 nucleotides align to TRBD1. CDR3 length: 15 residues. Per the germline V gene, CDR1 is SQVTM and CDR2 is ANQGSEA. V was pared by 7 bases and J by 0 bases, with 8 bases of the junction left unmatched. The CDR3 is CSAWTGPYSGNTIYF. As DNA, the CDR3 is TGCAGCGCCTGGACAGGGCCTTACTCTGGAAACACCATATATTTT. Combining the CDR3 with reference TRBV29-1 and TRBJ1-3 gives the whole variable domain SAVISQKPSRDICQRGTSLTIQCQVDSQVTMMFWYRQQPGQSLTLIATANQGSEATYESGFVIDKFPISRPNLTFSTLTVSNMSPEDSSIYLCSAWTGPYSGNTIYFGEGSWLTVV.

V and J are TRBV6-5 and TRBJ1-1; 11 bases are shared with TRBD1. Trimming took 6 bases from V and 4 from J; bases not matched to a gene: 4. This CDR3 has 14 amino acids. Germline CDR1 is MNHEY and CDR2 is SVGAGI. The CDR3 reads CASRFGTGGTEAFF. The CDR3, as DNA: TGTGCCAGCAGATTCGGGACAGGGGGCACTGAAGCTTTCTTT.

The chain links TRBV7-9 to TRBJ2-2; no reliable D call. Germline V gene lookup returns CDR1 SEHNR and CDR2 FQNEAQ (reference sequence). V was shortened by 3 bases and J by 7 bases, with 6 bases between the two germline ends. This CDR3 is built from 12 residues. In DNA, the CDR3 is TGTGCCAGCAGCTTGTACTTCGGGGAGCTGTTTTTT. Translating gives CASSLYFGELFF.

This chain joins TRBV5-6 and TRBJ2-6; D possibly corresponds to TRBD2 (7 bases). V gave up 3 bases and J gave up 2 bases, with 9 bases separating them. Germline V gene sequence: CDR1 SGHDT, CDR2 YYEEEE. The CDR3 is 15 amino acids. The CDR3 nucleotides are TGTGCCAGCAGCTGGGGGGGGCCTGGGGCCAACGTCCTGACTTTC. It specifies CASSWGGPGANVLTF.

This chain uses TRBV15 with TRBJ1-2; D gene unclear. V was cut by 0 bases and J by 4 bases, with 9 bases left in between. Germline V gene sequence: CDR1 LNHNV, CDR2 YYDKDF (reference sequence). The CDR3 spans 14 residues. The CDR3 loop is CATSRDARFYGYTF. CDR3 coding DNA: TGTGCCACCAGCAGAGATGCGCGGTTCTATGGCTACACCTTC.